A selection of T cell receptor beta chains follows, all from one sample in a study of blood T cell repertoires in COVID-19. The protocol was immunoSEQ multiplex PCR, while the TCRdb copy is restricted to in-frame clones and leaves out a portion. The data contain fewer than 300,000 clones, roughly 90% of them singletons. The sample consisted of peripheral blood. The receptors stem from a woman in her 30s with COVID-19, enrolled during active disease. Each CDR3 is given with its conserved first and last residue.

V: TRBV19
CDR3: CASSIIMGQGNQPQHF

V: TRBV12-3/TRBV12-4
CDR3: CASSARGRDTQYF

V: TRBV18
CDR3: CASSDGRDSGNTIYF

V: TRBV7-9
CDR3: CASSGDRVYEQYF

V: TRBV5-1
CDR3: CASSSGQGADTDTQYF

V: TRBV2
CDR3: CASSGTSPGELFF

V: TRBV19
CDR3: CASYGNTEAFF

V: TRBV7-2
CDR3: CASSPSRGSNQPQHF

V: TRBV5-1
CDR3: CASSLMGQGDEQYF

V: TRBV4-1
CDR3: CASSQPQFEGPWYTQYF

V: TRBV4-2
CDR3: CASSQGEAGDEKLFF

V: TRBV27
CDR3: CASSLSGSSYNEQFF

V: TRBV25-1
CDR3: CASSGQRPEKLFF

V: TRBV6-5
CDR3: CASRPSGRVNEQFF

V: TRBV7-9
CDR3: CASSPPGTTLSGANVLTF

V: TRBV10-2
CDR3: CASSEPGEQFF

V: TRBV7-2
CDR3: CASSLDNALSAVGFF

V: TRBV29-1
CDR3: CSSIPGQGSYEQYF

V: TRBV7-2
CDR3: CASSLDDRVYGYTF

V: TRBV7-9
CDR3: CASSPGLSSYNEQFF

V: TRBV11-2
CDR3: CASTLTGTEQFF

V: TRBV19
CDR3: CASSPGTGLYGYTF

V: TRBV19
CDR3: CASSMTSGRGGETQYF

V: TRBV5-1
CDR3: CASSQGPNYEQYF

V: TRBV6-4
CDR3: CASSDSGTSGRAPPQETQYF

V: TRBV27
CDR3: CASSPRTGYGYTF

V: TRBV3-1/TRBV3-2
CDR3: CASSQGAGETQYF

V: TRBV7-2
CDR3: CASSLNLVGADTQYF

V: TRBV2
CDR3: CASSEWGQTYEQYF

V: TRBV20-1
CDR3: CSARDRAGYTF

V: TRBV5-6
CDR3: CASSLVGGALYGYTF

V: TRBV27
CDR3: CASSLSPGLATGELFF

V: TRBV27
CDR3: CASSLFGGANYGYTF

V: TRBV18
CDR3: CASSPLGQGKAEKYF

V: TRBV19
CDR3: CASSIMQGRNTEAFF

V: TRBV6-1
CDR3: CASSEFRGTNTEAFF

V: TRBV30
CDR3: CAWGTGGTQYF

V: TRBV11-3
CDR3: CASSLTVLGSSYNEQFF

V: TRBV11-2
CDR3: CASSLVGQLNNSPLHF

V: TRBV12-5
CDR3: CASGSKTSGRGQYEQYF